The 31 T cell receptor beta chains below come from one sample, sequenced in a study of cytomegalovirus exposure and HLA in healthy donors listed by TCRdb under 2017. The receptor library was made with the immunoSEQ multiplex PCR assay. For the multiplex PCR, a mixture combining 60 forward primers for TCR Vbeta segments and 13 reverse primers for TCR Jbeta segments was used. Here the immuneACCESS table is served through TCRdb, limited to in-frame sequences with V and J called. Missing clones are a known gap in these copies; in checked studies unresolved V genes cover under half, and the rest lacks a known reason. The sample profile shows 150,000 to 200,000 clones; approximately 85% of them were found once. The top ten clonotypes cover roughly 10% of the sample. Sequenced sample: PBMCs. The receptors derive from a young man in good health and CMV-seropositive.

About this clone: Other DNA sequences in this sample translate to the same CDR3. The chain recombines TRBV5-1 with TRBJ2-3; 7 nucleotides line up with TRBD2. CDR3 length equals 15 residues. Germline CDR1 and CDR2: SGHRS and YFSETQ. V lost 4 bases, J lost 0 bases, and 5 bases stayed unmatched. CDR3 sequence (DNA): TGCGCCAGCAGCCTGCTAGCGGCTAGCACAGATACGCAGTATTTT. It encodes CASSLLAASTDTQYF.

The chain carries TRBV4-1 and TRBJ1-1; maybe TRBD1 (5 bases). The CDR3 spans 16 residues. The V gene lost 3 bases and the J gene lost 4 bases, with 18 bases spanning the gap. The germline CDR1 and CDR2 sequences are MGHRA and YSYEKL. The CDR3 DNA reads as TGCGCCAGCAGCCACTCTGGTCTTAGGGGCTTCACTGAAGCTTTCTTT. As protein: CASSHSGLRGFTEAFF.

The chain uses TRBV5-1 and TRBJ1-4; D gene unclear. Trimming removed 0 bases at V and 5 bases at J, with 8 bases between. The V gene's germline CDR1 is SGHRS and CDR2 YFSETQ. CDR3 length: 14 residues. The CDR3: CASSLVSGNEKLFF. CDR3 sequence (DNA): TGCGCCAGCAGCTTGGTAAGCGGGAATGAAAAACTGTTTTTT.

In this sample, this clone turned up once. V is TRBV18 and J is TRBJ2-5; 9 positions match TRBD1. The V gene end was trimmed by 3 bases and the J gene end by 4 bases; junction bases not matched to a gene: 9. Germline V gives CDR1 KGHSH, CDR2 LQKENI. This CDR3 is built from 16 residues. CDR3 sequence (DNA): TGTGCCAGCTCACCGCTAAAACAGGGGGCAAGAGAGACCCAGTACTTC. Protein product: CASSPLKQGARETQYF. The variable domain in full, with the rest retrieved from reference TRBV18 and TRBJ2-5, is NAGVMQNPRHLVRRRGQEARLRCSPMKGHSHVYWYRQLPEEGLKFMVYLQKENIIDESGMPKERFSAEFPKEGPSILRIQQVVRGDSAAYFCASSPLKQGARETQYFGPGTRLLVL.

The chain combines TRBV14 with TRBJ1-2; 8 bases line up with TRBD1. This CDR3 has 16 residues. The V gene's germline CDR1 is SGHDN and CDR2 FVKESK. With 4 bases clipped from V and 3 bases from J, the junction kept 10 bases outside the gene matches. The CDR3, as DNA: TGTGCCAGCAGCCTTACTAGACAGGGGACGGACTATGGCTACACCTTC. Protein product: CASSLTRQGTDYGYTF.

The chain links TRBV11-3 to TRBJ2-5; D might be TRBD1 (6 bases). Trimming removed 1 base at V and 2 bases at J, with 8 bases between. The CDR3 extends over 14 amino acids. Germline V gene lookup returns CDR1 SGHNT and CDR2 YENEEA. The CDR3 region is CASSLGGQQETQYF. The CDR3 coding sequence is TGTGCCAGCAGCTTAGGAGGACAGCAAGAGACCCAGTACTTC.

The chain couples TRBV18 to TRBJ2-5, with a possible D match to TRBD2 (5 bases). This CDR3 comprises 12 residues. From germline, CDR1 is KGHSH and CDR2 LQKENI. The V and J ends lost 5 bases and 5 bases respectively, with 9 bases between them. The CDR3 nucleotides read TGTGCCAGCTCAGAGACTAAGGAGACCCAGTACTTC. Residues: CASSETKETQYF.

The V and J genes are TRBV7-9 and TRBJ1-1; 10 positions match TRBD1. This CDR3 is 18 amino acids long. Per germline, CDR1 SEHNR and CDR2 FQNEAQ (reference sequence). The V segment lost 5 bases and the J segment 3 bases; nucleotides outside the gene matches: 15. The CDR3 nucleotides are TGTGCCAGCAGCCCGCGGGACAGGGGTAGTCCGGTTGACACTGAAGCTTTCTTT. Protein: CASSPRDRGSPVDTEAFF.

The chain is built from TRBV19 and TRBJ2-7; D not certain. The CDR3 spans 14 residues. In germline, CDR1 is LNHDA, CDR2 SQIVND (reference sequence). The germline V and J ends were trimmed by 3 bases and 5 bases, with 14 bases remaining between them. CDR3 protein: CASSILGFSDEQYF. CDR3 DNA: TGTGCCAGTAGTATTCTCGGGTTTTCCGACGAGCAGTACTTC.

CDR3 residues: CASSRGGLAGGSYEQYF. The CDR3, as DNA: TGCGCCAGCAGCCGGGGGGGGCTAGCGGGCGGTTCCTACGAGCAGTACTTC. This sequence joins TRBV5-1 and TRBJ2-7; TRBD2 matches 8 bases. Trimming cost V 4 bases and J 1 base; bases outside gene matches: 13. The CDR3 is 17 residues long. The germline V gene encodes CDR1 SGHRS and CDR2 YFSETQ.

The chain uses TRBV4-1 and TRBJ2-7, with D possibly being TRBD2 (6 bases). Trimming removed 2 bases from V and 3 bases from J, with 11 bases in between. The length of the CDR3 is 14 residues. The germline gives CDR1 MGHRA, CDR2 YSYEKL. CDR3 sequence reads: CASSQYSGGYEQYF. CDR3 DNA: TGCGCCAGCAGCCAATATTCCGGGGGCTACGAGCAGTACTTC.

The chain uses TRBV28 and TRBJ2-3; 10 nucleotides agree with TRBD2. Trimming cost V 5 bases and J 0 bases; bases outside gene matches: 17. The CDR3 is 20 amino acids. The germline V gene encodes CDR1 MDHEN and CDR2 SYDVKM. CDR3 in amino acids: CASSPGATSGVFPSTDTQYF. For the CDR3, the DNA is TGTGCCAGCAGTCCCGGGGCAACTAGCGGGGTATTCCCTAGCACAGATACGCAGTATTTT.

This sequence joins TRBV5-1 and TRBJ2-5, with TRBD2 matching 13 bases. With 4 bases clipped from V and 5 bases from J, the junction kept 11 bases outside the gene matches. Per germline, CDR1 SGHRS and CDR2 YFSETQ. CDR3 size: 17 residues. The CDR3 DNA is TGCGCCAGCAGCAAAACTAGCGGGGGGGCCATGGGGGAGACCCAGTACTTC. Protein product: CASSKTSGGAMGETQYF.

The chain couples TRBV5-4 to TRBJ2-7, with D possibly being TRBD1 (5 bases). The V end lost 2 bases, the J end lost 2 bases, and 8 bases lay between the germline ends. There are 13 residues in the CDR3. Germline CDR1 reads SGHNT; CDR2 reads YYREEE (reference sequence). This chain's CDR3 is CASSLGHAYEQYF. The CDR3 region has the DNA TGTGCCAGCAGCTTAGGACATGCCTACGAGCAGTACTTC.

The V gene is TRBV6-1, the J gene TRBJ1-2, with 7 bases matching TRBD1. CDR1 MNHNS and CDR2 SASEGT come from the germline V gene. With 5 bases clipped from V and 0 bases from J, the junction kept 3 bases outside the gene matches. CDR3 length equals 14 residues. The CDR3 loop is CASSRGQANYGYTF. CDR3 nucleotide sequence: TGTGCCAGCAGTCGCGGACAGGCTAACTATGGCTACACCTTC.

This chain joins TRBV2 and TRBJ2-1; 10 bases line up with TRBD2. J lost 6 bases, V lost 10 bases, and 3 bases had no gene match. The CDR3 spans 12 residues. CDR1 is SNHLY, CDR2 FYNNEI, per germline. CDR3 protein: CATRTSGNEQFF. The CDR3 DNA reads TGTGCCACCAGGACTAGCGGCAATGAGCAGTTCTTC.

This chain connects TRBV4-1 to TRBJ1-2, with TRBD1 identical over 9 bases. Trimming at V came to 6 bases and at J to 1 base, leaving 6 bases not matched to a gene. The CDR3 contains 15 residues. The germline V gene has CDR1 MGHRA and CDR2 YSYEKL. The CDR3 DNA sequence: TGCGCCAGCAGTCTACAGGGGGCGCTTAACTATGGCTACACCTTC. Translation gives CASSLQGALNYGYTF.

CDR3 residues: CASSSLTGFGFLHGAFF. CDR3 DNA: TGTGCCAGCAGCTCACTGACAGGATTCGGATTTCTCCATGGAGCTTTCTTT. V and J are TRBV11-2 and TRBJ1-1, with D possibly matching TRBD1 (6 bases). Trimming removed 4 bases from V and 10 bases from J, with 28 bases in between. This CDR3 is built from 17 residues. Looked up from germline, CDR1 is SGHAT and CDR2 is FQNNGV.

This clone was seen just once. V gene TRBV15 combines with J gene TRBJ2-7; a possible D gene is TRBD1 (5 bases). Per germline, CDR1 LNHNV and CDR2 YYDKDF (reference sequence). The CDR3 loop spans 15 amino acids. V was cut by 1 base and J by 2 bases, with 12 bases left in between. DNA for the CDR3: TGTGCCACCAGCAGAGGGTCGGCAGGGACCTACGAGCAGTACTTC. Amino acids: CATSRGSAGTYEQYF.

This clone was observed a handful of times. This chain links TRBV18 with TRBJ1-1; D is ambiguous. Trimming cost V 2 bases and J 8 bases, with 15 bases left between them. This CDR3 region has 14 residues. Germline CDR1 reads KGHSH; CDR2 reads LQKENI. The CDR3: CASSPYFGGIEAFF. The CDR3 DNA reads TGTGCCAGCTCACCATACTTTGGCGGCATAGAAGCTTTCTTT.

In DNA form, the CDR3 reads TGCGCCAGCAGCGTGTGGACTAGCGGGGGGGCCATTGACCAAGAGACCCAGTACTTC. Translation gives CASSVWTSGGAIDQETQYF. The chain carries TRBV5-1 and TRBJ2-5; 15 bases are a match to TRBD2. In germline, CDR1 is SGHRS, CDR2 YFSETQ. V lost 4 bases to trimming and J lost 0 bases; unmatched junction nucleotides: 10. The CDR3 runs to 19 residues.

This chain uses TRBV2 with TRBJ1-2; no clear D gene. The CDR3 has 19 residues. The germline gives CDR1 SNHLY, CDR2 FYNNEI. V was cut by 6 bases and J by 2 bases, with 28 bases left in between. The CDR3 DNA follows: TGTGCCAGCAGCGCCCCGGAATTGGGAAAAAGCGGACTCAACTATGGCTACACCTTC. It yields the protein CASSAPELGKSGLNYGYTF.

The chain employs TRBV28 and TRBJ2-7, with D possibly matching TRBD2 (6 bases). CDR1 is MDHEN, CDR2 SYDVKM, per germline. CDR3 length: 14 amino acids. The V and J ends lost 4 bases and 3 bases respectively, with 13 bases between them. CDR3 DNA: TGTGCCAGCAGTTCACCCCCCGGGGGCTACGAGCAGTACTTC. This encodes CASSSPPGGYEQYF.

This chain connects TRBV2 to TRBJ1-5; weak D call: TRBD1 (5 bases). CDR3 length: 15 residues. V lost 1 base to trimming and J lost 3 bases, with 10 bases between them. Germline V gene lookup returns CDR1 SNHLY and CDR2 FYNNEI. Here the CDR3 DNA reads TGTGCCAGCAGTGAAGGTTACAGGACCAATCAGCCCCAGCATTTT. It encodes CASSEGYRTNQPQHF.

V and J are TRBV10-3 and TRBJ2-2; 7 nucleotides match TRBD2. Germline lookup yields CDR1 ENHRY and CDR2 SYGVKD. J was trimmed by 6 bases and V by 3 bases; bases with no gene match: 4. The CDR3 sequence is 14 residues long. The CDR3 sequence: CAISDRGGAGELFF. CDR3 in DNA: TGTGCCATCAGTGATAGGGGAGGGGCCGGGGAGCTGTTTTTT.

The chain uses TRBV14 and TRBJ1-4, with 7 bases identical to TRBD1. This CDR3 has 16 residues. Germline CDR1 is SGHDN and CDR2 is FVKESK. J lost 5 bases, V lost 3 bases, and 9 bases had no gene match. This CDR3 reads CASSHEGGLVNEKLFF. CDR3 DNA: TGTGCCAGCAGCCACGAAGGGGGCTTGGTAAATGAAAAACTGTTTTTT.

The chain recombines TRBV29-1 with TRBJ1-3; no clear D gene. The V and J ends lost 7 bases and 0 bases respectively, with 10 bases between them. The germline V gene encodes CDR1 SQVTM and CDR2 ANQGSEA. The CDR3 extends over 13 amino acids. CDR3 DNA sequence: TGCAGCGCCCTGGGCCCCTCTGGAAACACCATATATTTT. This sequence encodes CSALGPSGNTIYF.

The rearrangement links TRBV7-3 to TRBJ2-5, with TRBD2 matching 8 bases. The junction had 8 bases not matched to a gene; V was cut back by 4 bases and J by 4 bases. Looked up from germline, CDR1 is SGHTA and CDR2 is FQGTGA. The CDR3 sequence is 15 residues long. Here the CDR3 reads CASSSAGGGGETQYF. Here the CDR3 DNA reads TGTGCCAGCAGCTCTGCGGGGGGAGGGGGAGAGACCCAGTACTTC.

This sequence joins TRBV4-1 and TRBJ2-3; TRBD2 matches 8 bases. From germline, CDR1 is MGHRA and CDR2 YSYEKL. The CDR3 is made up of 17 amino acids. The ends lost 6 bases at V and 6 bases at J; junction bases unmatched: 17. CDR3 amino acids: CASRPKASIRLADTQYF. The CDR3 DNA reads as TGCGCCAGCAGACCAAAAGCCTCCATTAGACTAGCGGATACGCAGTATTTT.

This sequence joins TRBV19 and TRBJ2-7; possibly TRBD1 for D (6 bases). The length of the CDR3 is 14 residues. From germline, CDR1 is LNHDA and CDR2 SQIVND (reference sequence). Between the trimmed V and J ends, which lost 3 bases and 2 bases, there was a span of 11 bases. As DNA, the CDR3 is TGTGCCAGTAGTATGGGGGACAAAACCTACGAGCAGTACTTC. Its protein product is CASSMGDKTYEQYF.

V gene TRBV18 combines with J gene TRBJ2-1, with 7 bases fitting TRBD2. CDR1 is KGHSH, CDR2 LQKENI, per germline. V lost 2 bases and J lost 4; bases outside the gene matches: 5. The CDR3 runs to 15 residues. The CDR3, as DNA: TGTGCCAGCTCACCAGAGGCGGGGGAGTACAATGAGCAGTTCTTC. Translated: CASSPEAGEYNEQFF.